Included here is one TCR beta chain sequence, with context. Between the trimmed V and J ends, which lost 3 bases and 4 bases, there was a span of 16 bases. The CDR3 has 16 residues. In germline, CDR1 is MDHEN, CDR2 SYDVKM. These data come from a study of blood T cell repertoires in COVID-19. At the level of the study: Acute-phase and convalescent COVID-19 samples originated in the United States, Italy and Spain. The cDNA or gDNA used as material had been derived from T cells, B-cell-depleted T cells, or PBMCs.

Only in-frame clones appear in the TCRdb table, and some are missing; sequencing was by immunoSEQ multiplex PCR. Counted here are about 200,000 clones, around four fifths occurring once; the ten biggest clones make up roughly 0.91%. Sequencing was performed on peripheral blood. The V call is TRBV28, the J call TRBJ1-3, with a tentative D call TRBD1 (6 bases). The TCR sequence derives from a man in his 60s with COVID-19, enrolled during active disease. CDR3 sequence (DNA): TGTGCCAGCAGTTTGGGGGGGCGCATCTCCGGAAACACCATATATTTT. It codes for CASSLGGRISGNTIYF.